This passage covers 6 T cell receptor beta chains from one sample sequenced in a study of regulatory T cells in long-lasting Graves disease. Libraries of TCR beta came from iRepertoire HTBI primers plus Arm-PCR of CDR3 regions. TCRdb reprocessed the multiplex PCR reads with MiXCR, giving one entry per CDR3 protein. The data contain 300,000 to 400,000 distinct CDR3 sequences, around 15% of them singletons. Time point defined: newly diagnosed GD, antithyroid drugs for less than 3 months. TCR sequences were obtained from RNA taken from PBMCs. This sample comprised peripheral blood mononuclear cells (PBMCs), obtained at new diagnosis, from a patient treated with antithyroid drugs. The receptor set was obtained from a female donor with Graves disease.

Many counts were recorded for this clonotype. The CDR3: CATSDRGGTDTQYF. As DNA, the CDR3 is TGTGCCACCAGTGACCGGGGGGGCACAGATACGCAGTATTTT. V is TRBV24-1 and J is TRBJ2-3; 7 bases agree with TRBD2. With V trimmed by 4 bases and J by 1 base, 1 base remained unmatched. This CDR3 contains 14 residues. In germline, CDR1 is KGHDR, CDR2 SFDVKD.

This clonotype was counted at least ten times. The rearrangement links TRBV5-1 to TRBJ1-2; a weak D match, TRBD1 (5 bases). CDR1 SGHRS and CDR2 YFSETQ come from the germline V gene. The V and J ends lost 0 bases and 1 base respectively, with 7 bases between them. The CDR3 contains 14 residues. The CDR3, as DNA: TGCGCCAGCAGCTTGGGGGACTTTAACTATGGCTACACCTTC. Translation gives CASSLGDFNYGYTF.

This clonotype was found many times. The CDR3 region is CALRAGELFF. CDR3 bases: TGTGCCCTCCGGGCCGGGGAGCTGTTTTTT. The rearrangement links TRBV2 to TRBJ2-2, with D unclear. Germline V gene lookup returns CDR1 SNHLY and CDR2 FYNNEI. Trimming took 11 bases from V and 6 from J, leaving 7 bases between them. The CDR3 length is 10 residues.

The count of this clonotype is one. One end of the junction does not line up with germline, which may come from a read error. The V and J genes are TRBV6-9 and TRBJ1-5; a possible D gene is TRBD1 (5 bases). CDR1 is MNHGY and CDR2 is SVAAGI in the germline V gene. CDR3 length: 14 amino acids. The CDR3, as DNA: TGTGCTAGCAGAGATCGGGCAGGGCAATCGCCCCAGCATTTT. Its protein is CASRDRAGQSPQHF.

This clonotype was recorded many times. The V and J genes are TRBV7-2 and TRBJ2-3, with D tentatively TRBD2 (6 bases). This CDR3 is built from 14 residues. Looked up from germline, CDR1 is SGHTA and CDR2 is FQGNSA. V lost 5 bases, J lost 6 bases, and 15 bases lay in between. The CDR3 sequence is CASSTTSFRDTQYF. CDR3 in DNA: TGTGCCAGCAGCACAACTAGCTTCAGGGATACGCAGTATTTT.

Only a few counts were recorded for this clonotype. The chain uses TRBV19 and TRBJ1-1; 7 bases align to TRBD1. Germline V CDR1 and CDR2: LNHDA, SQIVND (reference sequence). The CDR3 consists of 17 residues. Trimming removed 6 bases from V and 0 bases from J; junction bases left unmatched: 13. The CDR3 nucleotides are TGTGCCAGTAGCCACCAGGACAGGCTGGACATGAACACTGAAGCTTTCTTT. Amino acid sequence: CASSHQDRLDMNTEAFF.